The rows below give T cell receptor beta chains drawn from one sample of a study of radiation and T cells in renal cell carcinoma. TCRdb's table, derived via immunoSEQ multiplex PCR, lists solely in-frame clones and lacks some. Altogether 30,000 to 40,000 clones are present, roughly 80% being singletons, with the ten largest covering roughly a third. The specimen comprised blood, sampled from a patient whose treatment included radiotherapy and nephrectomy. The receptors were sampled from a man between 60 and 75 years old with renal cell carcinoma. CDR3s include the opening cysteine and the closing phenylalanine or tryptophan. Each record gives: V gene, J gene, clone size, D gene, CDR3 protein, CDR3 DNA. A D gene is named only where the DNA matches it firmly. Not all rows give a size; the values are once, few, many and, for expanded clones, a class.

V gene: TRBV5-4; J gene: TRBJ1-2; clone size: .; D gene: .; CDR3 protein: CASSQQGLGYGYTF; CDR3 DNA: TGTGCCAGCAGCCAACAGGGTCTCGGCTATGGCTACACCTTC
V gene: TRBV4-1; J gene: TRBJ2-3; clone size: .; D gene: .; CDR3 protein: CASSQDWRGVTDTQYF; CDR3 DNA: TGCGCCAGCAGCCAAGATTGGCGGGGCGTCACAGATACGCAGTATTTT
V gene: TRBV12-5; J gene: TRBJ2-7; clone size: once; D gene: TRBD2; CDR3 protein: CASGSGLAVYEQYF; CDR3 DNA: TGTGCTAGTGGCTCGGGACTAGCGGTCTACGAGCAGTACTTC
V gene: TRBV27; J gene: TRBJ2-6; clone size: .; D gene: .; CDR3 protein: CASRSTRDDVLTF; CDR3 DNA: TGTGCCAGCAGAAGTACGAGGGACGACGTCCTGACTTTC
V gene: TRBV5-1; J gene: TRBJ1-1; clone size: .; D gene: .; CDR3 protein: CASNPPTAMGTEAFF; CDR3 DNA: TGCGCCAGCAACCCCCCGACGGCGATGGGCACTGAAGCTTTCTTT
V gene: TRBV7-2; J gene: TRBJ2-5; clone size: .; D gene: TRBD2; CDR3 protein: CASSTQLAGIGRETQYF; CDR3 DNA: TGTGCCAGCAGCACACAACTAGCGGGAATCGGTAGAGAGACCCAGTACTTC
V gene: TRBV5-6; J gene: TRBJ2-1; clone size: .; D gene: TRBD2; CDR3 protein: CASSLDSGRQYNEQFF; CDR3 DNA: TGTGCCAGCAGCTTGGATAGCGGGAGACAGTATAATGAGCAGTTCTTC
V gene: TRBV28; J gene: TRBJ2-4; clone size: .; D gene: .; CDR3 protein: CASSSPVYVNIQYF; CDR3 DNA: TGTGCCAGCAGTTCCCCGGTCTACGTCAACATTCAGTACTTC
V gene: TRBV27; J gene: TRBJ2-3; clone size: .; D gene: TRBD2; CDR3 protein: CASSRKSGLADLPSSTDTQYF; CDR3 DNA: TGTGCCAGCAGTCGCAAATCGGGACTAGCGGACCTCCCTTCGTCCACAGATACGCAGTATTTT
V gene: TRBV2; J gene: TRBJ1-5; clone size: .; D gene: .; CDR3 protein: CASGAYRATASDQPQHF; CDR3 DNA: TGTGCCAGCGGGGCGTATCGTGCGACCGCCTCTGATCAGCCCCAGCATTTT
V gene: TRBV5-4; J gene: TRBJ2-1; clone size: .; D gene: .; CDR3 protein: CASRQTEGGEQFF; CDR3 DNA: TGTGCCAGCAGACAAACGGAGGGTGGTGAGCAGTTCTTC
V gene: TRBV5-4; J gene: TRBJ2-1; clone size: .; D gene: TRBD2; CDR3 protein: CASSTGLGSQFF; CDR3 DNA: TGTGCCAGCAGCACGGGACTAGGATCGCAGTTCTTC
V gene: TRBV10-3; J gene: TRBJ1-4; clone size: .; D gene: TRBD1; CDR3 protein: CATSQGVEEKLFF; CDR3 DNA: TGTGCCACCTCACAGGGGGTCGAGGAAAAACTGTTTTTT
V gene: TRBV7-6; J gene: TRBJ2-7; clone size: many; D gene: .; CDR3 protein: CASSHAATGEQYF; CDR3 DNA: TGTGCCAGCAGCCACGCCGCTACGGGGGAGCAGTACTTC
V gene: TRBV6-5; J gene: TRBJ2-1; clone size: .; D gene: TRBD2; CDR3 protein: CASSPPGLDEQFF; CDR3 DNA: TGTGCCAGCAGTCCCCCGGGACTAGATGAGCAGTTCTTC
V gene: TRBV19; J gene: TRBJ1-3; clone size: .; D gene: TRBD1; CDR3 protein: CATRQGGGNTIYF; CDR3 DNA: TGTGCCACGCGACAGGGAGGAGGAAACACCATATATTTT
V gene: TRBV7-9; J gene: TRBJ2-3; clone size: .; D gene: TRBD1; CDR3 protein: CASSPLRPGQGTDTQYF; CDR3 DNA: TGTGCCAGCAGCCCCCTTCGACCGGGACAGGGTACGGATACGCAGTATTTT
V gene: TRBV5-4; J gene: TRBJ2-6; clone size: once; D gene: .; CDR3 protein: CASSIRAGANVLTF; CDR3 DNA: TGTGCCAGCAGTATAAGAGCTGGGGCCAACGTCCTGACTTTC
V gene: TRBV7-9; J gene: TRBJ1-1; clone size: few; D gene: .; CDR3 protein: CASSLWGTEAFF; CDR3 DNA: TGTGCCAGCAGCTTATGGGGCACTGAAGCTTTCTTT
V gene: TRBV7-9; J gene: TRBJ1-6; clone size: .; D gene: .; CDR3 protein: CASSSSGSPLHF; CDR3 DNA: TGTGCCAGCAGCTCATCGGGCTCACCCCTCCACTTT
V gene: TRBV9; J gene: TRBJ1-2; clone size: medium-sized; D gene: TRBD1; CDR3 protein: CASSGLDRGAGGYTF; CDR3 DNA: TGTGCCAGCAGCGGCCTCGACAGGGGAGCGGGCGGCTACACCTTC
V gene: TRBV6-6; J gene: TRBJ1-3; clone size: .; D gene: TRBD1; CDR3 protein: CASRPDRNTRNTIYF; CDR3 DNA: TGTGCCAGCAGGCCGGACAGGAATACCCGAAACACCATATATTTT